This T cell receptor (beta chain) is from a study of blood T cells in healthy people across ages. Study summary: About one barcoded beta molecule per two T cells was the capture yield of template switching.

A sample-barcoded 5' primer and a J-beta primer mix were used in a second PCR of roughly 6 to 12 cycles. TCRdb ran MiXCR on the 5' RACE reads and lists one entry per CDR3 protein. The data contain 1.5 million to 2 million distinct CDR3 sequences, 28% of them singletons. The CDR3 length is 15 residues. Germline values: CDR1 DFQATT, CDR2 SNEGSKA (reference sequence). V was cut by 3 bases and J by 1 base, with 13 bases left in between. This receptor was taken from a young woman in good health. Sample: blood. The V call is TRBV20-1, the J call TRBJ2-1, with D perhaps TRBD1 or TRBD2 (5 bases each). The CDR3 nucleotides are TGCAGTGCTAGGGATGGGACGGAATCCTACAATGAGCAGTTCTTC. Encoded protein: CSARDGTESYNEQFF.